The sequence of this T cell receptor beta chain was determined in a study of high-grade serous ovarian cancer treatment subgroups. CDR1 is GTSNPN, CDR2 SVGIG, per germline (reference sequence). There are 16 residues in the CDR3. Trimming left V 0 bases short and J 0 bases short, with 12 bases between. Study-wide results and limits: Tumors within one patient showed repertoire similarity of roughly 0.1 to 0.85.

Data came from immunoSEQ multiplex PCR; TCRdb stores just in-frame clones and leaves some out. This table holds approximately 17,000 clones, roughly two thirds found once. The tumor samples were collected prior to definitive surgery or chemotherapy. Details on this clone: Its antigen remains unidentified.

V is TRBV30 and J is TRBJ2-4; no firm D call. This receptor was identified in a human donor with high-grade serous ovarian cancer. Sequencing was carried out using tumor tissue. CDR3 amino acids: CAWSVIRSRAKNIQYF. The CDR3 bases are TGTGCCTGGAGTGTTATTCGATCCCGAGCCAAAAACATTCAGTACTTC.